This TCR beta chain was obtained from a study of Graves' ophthalmopathy and Graves' hyperthyroidism (dated by TCRdb to 2017 to 2018). Regarding the complete study: Peripheral blood was collected at initial diagnosis, before any treatment. The independent validation cohort included approximately 19 hyperthyroidism patients plus 17 patients who later progressed from hyperthyroidism to ophthalmopathy. Following sampling, methimazole starting at 30 mg daily was administered to hyperthyroidism patients, and high-dose intravenous methylprednisolone was administered to ophthalmopathy patients. To explore V-J signatures distinguishing ophthalmopathy from hyperthyroidism, a discovery set of roughly 100 patients (roughly 45 ophthalmopathy, over 55 stable hyperthyroidism) was enrolled. The approximately 90 discovery patients were randomly split 7:3 into training and test sets. In total, 135 blood samples were TCR-sequenced: some 40 ophthalmopathy, roughly 80 hyperthyroidism and some 17 hyperthyroidism-to-ophthalmopathy patients. In several hyperthyroidism patients, the T-cell repertoires found in thyroid tissue were compared with those found in blood. The study used TCR beta repertoire signatures to distinguish Graves' ophthalmopathy from Graves' hyperthyroidism and to predict progression to ophthalmopathy. Study-wide findings and limitations: Sample size was not predetermined statistically, and investigators were not blinded to group allocation. Ophthalmopathy was separated from stable hyperthyroidism by the 13-signature model with more than 85% sensitivity and about 81% specificity in cross-validation and with 80%/75% in the test set. Most expanded thyroid clonotypes with frequency above 0.001 were also detected in blood, suggesting blood repertoires may reflect the thyroid immune response. In validation, the model predicted ophthalmopathy progression with about 71% sensitivity and 72.22% specificity; some 13 predicted patients were CT-confirmed with GO in a median of roughly 6.8 months.

Patients with ophthalmopathy had moderately to severely active disease, with a Clinical Activity Score of 3 or more, a NOSPECS grade of 4 or more, and a disease duration of less than 3 months. Patients with other autoimmune diseases, uncontrolled infections, pregnancy or lactation were excluded. Clinical symptoms, serum thyroxine, TRAb, thyroid ultrasound and orbital computed tomography were used for diagnosis. Using Ficoll-Paque density gradient centrifugation, PBMCs were isolated from 9.5 to 10 ml of fresh peripheral blood. Total RNA was extracted with Trizol reagent and quality-checked on an Agilent 2100 Bioanalyzer. TCR beta CDR3 regions were amplified from RNA transcripts for repertoire sequencing. The first round of RT-PCR was done with HTBI primers and the Qiagen OneStep RT-PCR kit, and was followed by a second round of multiplex PCR, then size selection and purification. The libraries underwent paired-end sequencing with 100 bp reads on an Illumina HiSeq2000. Per the authors' processing: SOAPnuke was used for read processing, and reads with adapters, uncalled bases, a mean Phred below 15, or no exact constant-primer or identifier match were discarded. High-quality paired reads were merged with COPE v1.2.5. Each unique nucleotide sequence was defined as a clonotype, and clonotypes were aligned to IMGT TRB V, D and J references with MiTCR v1.1. Only V-J combinations with frequency above 0.0001 were analysed, covering 99.2% of repertoires. A TCR clonal expansion and chaos score per V-J combination was defined as the ratio of F50 clonal expansion to chaos observed in the TCRdist matrix. Welch's t-statistics and random forest were used to reduce features to approximately 13 V-J combinations, which were fed into a naive Bayes classifier. Thyroid-blood repertoire similarity was quantified with the Morisita-Horn index. The public reads were reanalyzed by TCRdb: fastp trimming at Q25, MiXCR alignment, in-frame beta chains only. Rows are combined by CDR3 protein, so each entry shows the most common genes and DNA. The V and J calls were determined by TCRdb, not by the authors. In all, the sample holds roughly 480,000 distinct CDR3 sequences, and roughly an eighth of those were seen once. The top ten hold 9.8% of the sample.

For this clonotype: Its antigen remains unidentified. No much larger clone is present one base from it, and per-base qualities are unavailable.

The sequence derives from a woman aged 25 to 45 with Graves' ophthalmopathy. Donor details come from another sample of the same person, matched by shared clones. The sample was blood.

The nucleotide sequence is given as TGTGCCAGCAGTTTCGAATCGTATGGCTACACCTTC. Translated, it gives CASSFESYGYTF. The rearrangement combines TRBV12-3 or TRBV12-4 with TRBJ1-2, with the D gene too uncertain to name. The junction shows trimming of 3 bases on V and 5 bases on J, plus 7 bases between the germline ends. From cysteine to phenylalanine, the CDR3 is 12 amino acids long. The sequence is cut down to CDR3 DNA, 36 bases in frame from base 1.